Sequencing of this T cell receptor (beta chain) was carried out in a study of CXCR3-negative and CXCR3-positive naive CD8 T cells. Germline V gene data show CDR1 as SGHKS and CDR2 as YYEKEE (reference sequence). The CDR3 runs to 17 residues. All TRB cDNA libraries came from 5' RACE performed with UMI labels. For each CDR3 protein, TCRdb gives one entry from its re-call of the 5' RACE reads, without DNA. The table lists over 100,000 distinct CDR3 sequences, with less than 0.3% in the top ten. The V gene is TRBV5-5, the J gene TRBJ2-3; TCRdb's D call of TRBD1 is untestable without DNA. This clonotype was sampled from a human donor in good health. Some clones in this sample may be carry-over from other donors' samples. Sequences were obtained from naive CXCR3- CD8+ T cells from blood. Documented subset: CD45RO-CCR7+CD27+CD95- naive CD8+ T cells lacking CXCR3 (TNR3-). CDR3 region: CASSLVLGTGGTDTQYF.